This passage covers 24 T cell receptor beta chains from one sample sequenced in a study of cytomegalovirus exposure and HLA in healthy donors. A multiplex PCR was run with 60 Vbeta primers and 13 Jbeta primers. The assay was immunoSEQ multiplex PCR, and TCRdb's table has in-frame clones only and misses some. The sample has 100,000 to 150,000 clones, 81% seen once. Sequenced material: PBMCs. The receptors were sampled from a man aged 18 to 30 in good health and CMV-seronegative.

The chain is built from TRBV4-1 and TRBJ1-1; no definite D call. CDR3 size: 13 residues. V gave up 4 bases and J gave up 5 bases, with 11 bases separating them. Germline V gives CDR1 MGHRA, CDR2 YSYEKL. CDR3: CASSPPSRTEAFF. DNA of the CDR3: TGCGCCAGCAGCCCGCCCTCTCGGACTGAAGCTTTCTTT.

Only one count was recorded for this clone. The chain carries TRBV7-2 and TRBJ2-1; D is undetermined. Germline CDR1 is SGHTA and CDR2 is FQGNSA. The CDR3 consists of 14 residues. V shed 1 base and J shed 0 bases, with 4 bases lying between them. For the CDR3, the DNA is TGTGCCAGCAGCTTAGAGAGCTCCTACAATGAGCAGTTCTTC. Translated, it gives CASSLESSYNEQFF.

The chain links TRBV5-1 to TRBJ2-7; 8 bases match TRBD1. The CDR3 runs 16 residues. V was pared by 0 bases and J by 5 bases, with 10 bases of the junction left unmatched. CDR1 is SGHRS, CDR2 YFSETQ, per germline. The CDR3 loop is CASSLVRGTGEDEQYF. The CDR3 nucleotides read TGCGCCAGCAGCTTGGTACGTGGGACAGGTGAGGACGAGCAGTACTTC.

The rearrangement uses TRBV20-1 and TRBJ1-2; no firm D call. The V and J ends lost 6 bases and 8 bases respectively, with 13 bases between them. Germline CDR1 reads DFQATT; CDR2 reads SNEGSKA (reference sequence). The length of the CDR3 is 11 residues. CDR3 region: CSAAGYPGYTF. The CDR3, as DNA: TGCAGTGCAGCCGGGTATCCGGGCTACACCTTC.

CDR3: CASSLGGTDNQPQHF. CDR3 coding DNA: TGTGCCAGCAGCTTAGGAGGAACGGACAATCAGCCCCAGCATTTT. The V call is TRBV5-6, the J call TRBJ1-5; D is unclear. V gave up 2 bases and J gave up 3 bases, with 12 bases separating them. The CDR3 sequence is 15 residues long. CDR1 and CDR2 (germline): SGHDT, YYEEEE.

V and J are TRBV19 and TRBJ1-2; D is possibly TRBD1 (5 bases). Trimming took off 8 bases at V and 2 bases at J, with 12 bases between the two ends. CDR1 LNHDA and CDR2 SQIVND come from the germline V gene (reference sequence). The CDR3 extends over 13 amino acids. CDR3 DNA sequence: TGTGCCAGTGCGACGGACACCAACTATGGCTACACCTTC. Translation: CASATDTNYGYTF.

The DNA of the CDR3 is TGTGCCAGCAGCCGGGACTACTACGAGCAGTACTTC. It is translated as CASSRDYYEQYF. The chain recombines TRBV7-9 with TRBJ2-7; 7 positions agree with TRBD2. Germline V gene sequence: CDR1 SEHNR, CDR2 FQNEAQ (reference sequence). The CDR3 has 12 residues. Unmatched junction bases numbered 1, after V lost 5 bases and J lost 3 bases.

The sample holds a few counts of this clone. The rearrangement uses TRBV4-3 and TRBJ1-2; 11 bases line up with TRBD1. The CDR3 totals 15 residues. Germline V lookup: CDR1 LGHNA, CDR2 YSLEER. Trimming at V came to 2 bases and at J to 7 bases, leaving 6 bases not matched to a gene. In DNA form, the CDR3 reads TGCGCCAGCAGCCAATGGACAGGGGGCGTTGGTGGCTACACCTTC. It codes for CASSQWTGGVGGYTF.

This rearrangement joins TRBV7-9 to TRBJ2-7; 9 bases fit TRBD2. The V gene end was trimmed by 4 bases and the J gene end by 3 bases; junction bases not matched to a gene: 7. This CDR3 region has 15 residues. Germline V gene lookup returns CDR1 SEHNR and CDR2 FQNEAQ (reference sequence). The CDR3 DNA reads as TGTGCCAGCAGCTCGATCGTAGCGGGGGACTACGAGCAGTACTTC. Its protein is CASSSIVAGDYEQYF.

The V and J genes are TRBV6-5 and TRBJ2-3, with D perhaps matching TRBD1 (5 bases). CDR3 length: 14 residues. The ends were cut back, 5 bases at V and 2 bases at J, with 11 bases in the middle. Germline lookup yields CDR1 MNHEY and CDR2 SVGAGI. CDR3 DNA: TGTGCCAGCAGTATGGACACCTTCACAGATACGCAGTATTTT. Translated: CASSMDTFTDTQYF.

About this clone itself: The same CDR3 is also encoded by other DNA sequences in this sample. V gene TRBV6-5 combines with J gene TRBJ1-1, with D perhaps TRBD1 (5 bases). The germline gives CDR1 MNHEY, CDR2 SVGAGI. The CDR3 runs to 13 residues. Trimming pared 2 bases from V and 1 base from J, leaving 5 bases between. CDR3 protein: CASSYQGNTEAFF. CDR3 sequence (DNA): TGTGCCAGCAGTTACCAGGGGAACACTGAAGCTTTCTTT.

This chain links TRBV16 with TRBJ1-1; 9 nucleotides line up with TRBD1. The CDR3 runs to 16 residues. V lost 7 bases, J lost 3 bases, and 12 bases stayed unmatched. The V gene's germline CDR1 is KGHSY and CDR2 FQNENV. This CDR3 is CASTTTGGWRDTEAFF. DNA for the CDR3: TGTGCCAGCACTACTACAGGGGGCTGGAGGGACACTGAAGCTTTCTTT.

The genes are TRBV5-6 and TRBJ1-4; D remains ambiguous. CDR1 SGHDT and CDR2 YYEEEE come from the germline V gene. This CDR3 region has 14 residues. With 6 bases removed from V and 7 bases from J, the gap between germline ends came to 16 bases. CDR3 in amino acids: CASTEWGGGEKLFF. CDR3 DNA: TGTGCCAGCACCGAATGGGGAGGTGGTGAAAAACTGTTTTTT.

The rearrangement joins TRBV10-2 to TRBJ2-1; tentative D call: TRBD1 (5 bases). The CDR3 is 19 amino acids. Germline assignment: CDR1 WSHSY and CDR2 SAAADI. V was cut by 8 bases and J by 6 bases, with 32 bases left in between. Written as DNA, the CDR3 is TGCGCCAGCTTAAGGTTAGGGGTATCACCCATAGGCCAATCCAATGAGCAGTTCTTC. Its protein is CASLRLGVSPIGQSNEQFF.

The rearrangement joins TRBV4-3 to TRBJ2-3, with D tentatively TRBD2 (5 bases). This CDR3 has 14 amino acids. V dropped 4 bases and J dropped 4 bases, with 12 bases sitting between them. Per germline, CDR1 LGHNA and CDR2 YSLEER. DNA of the CDR3: TGCGCCAGCAGCCCACGGACTGGTTCAGATACGCAGTATTTT. It specifies CASSPRTGSDTQYF.

The gene calls are TRBV7-6 and TRBJ2-7; 8 positions agree with TRBD2. This CDR3 region has 16 residues. V lost 1 base and J lost 10; bases outside the gene matches: 15. Germline V gene lookup returns CDR1 SGHVS and CDR2 FNYEAQ. CDR3 protein: CASSLVASGSPLRQYF. The DNA of the CDR3 is TGTGCCAGCAGCTTAGTGGCTAGCGGGTCTCCCCTTCGCCAGTACTTC.

This clone was picked up a small number of times. The sample holds other DNA sequences that translate to the same CDR3. The chain has TRBV4-3 and TRBJ1-1, with D unresolved. The CDR3 covers 15 residues. Trimming pared 0 bases from V and 0 bases from J, leaving 8 bases between. Per germline, CDR1 LGHNA and CDR2 YSLEER. The CDR3 loop reads CASSQERSVNTEAFF. The CDR3 DNA is TGCGCCAGCAGCCAAGAGAGAAGTGTGAACACTGAAGCTTTCTTT.

V usage is TRBV7-2 and J usage is TRBJ2-1; the match to TRBD2 covers 9 bases. This CDR3 contains 15 residues. Germline values: CDR1 SGHTA, CDR2 FQGNSA. J gave up 3 bases and V 5 bases, and 5 bases lay outside the gene matches. The CDR3 DNA reads TGTGCCAGCAGCCTTAGCGGGGGAATCTACAATGAGCAGTTCTTC. It codes for CASSLSGGIYNEQFF.

The gene calls are TRBV7-9 and TRBJ2-7, with D possibly TRBD2 on 6 matching bases. The germline V gene has CDR1 SEHNR and CDR2 FQNEAQ (reference sequence). The CDR3 loop spans 15 amino acids. V gave up 3 bases and J gave up 2 bases, with 14 bases separating them. As DNA, the CDR3 is TGTGCCAGCAGCTTGAGAGCCCCGGGAGCCTACGAGCAGTACTTC. Residues: CASSLRAPGAYEQYF.

In nucleotides, the CDR3 is TGCAGCGCCCTAGATAGCAATCAGCCCCAGCATTTT. It translates to CSALDSNQPQHF. The chain recombines TRBV29-1 with TRBJ1-5; unclear D gene. The CDR3 extends over 12 amino acids. Germline V gene sequence: CDR1 SQVTM, CDR2 ANQGSEA. V was cut by 7 bases and J by 0 bases, with 7 bases left in between.

This chain uses TRBV19 with TRBJ1-6, with D maybe TRBD1 (5 bases). Germline-derived CDR1 and CDR2 are LNHDA and SQIVND (reference sequence). The CDR3 has 15 amino acids. Deletions cut 7 bases from V and 6 bases from J, with 16 bases between. The CDR3 sequence: CASNLRGGTNSPLHF. CDR3 in DNA: TGTGCCAGTAACCTTCGAGGAGGGACTAATTCACCCCTCCACTTT.

The chain links TRBV7-9 to TRBJ1-2; D is perhaps TRBD1 (6 bases). V gave up 2 bases and J gave up 9 bases, with 16 bases separating them. The CDR3 runs 14 residues. The germline CDR1 and CDR2 sequences are SEHNR and FQNEAQ (reference sequence). The CDR3 is CASSLSKGDQSYTF. CDR3 DNA: TGTGCCAGCAGCTTATCGAAGGGGGACCAAAGCTACACCTTC.

The table lists this clone with a few counts. The genes are TRBV5-1 and TRBJ2-3, with a tentative D call TRBD1 (5 bases). V was shortened by 0 bases and J by 2 bases, with 13 bases between the two germline ends. Germline CDR1 SGHRS, CDR2 YFSETQ. The CDR3 sequence is 16 residues long. CDR3 sequence (DNA): TGCGCCAGCAGCTTGGGTCAGGGCAGTTTCACAGATACGCAGTATTTT. Translating it yields CASSLGQGSFTDTQYF.

J is TRBJ1-5 and V is TRBV7-2, with unresolved D. The length of the CDR3 is 14 residues. Trimming took off 3 bases at V and 2 bases at J, with 8 bases between the two ends. The germline V gene has CDR1 SGHTA and CDR2 FQGNSA. CDR3 loop: CASSFGEGNQPQHF. The CDR3 nucleotides are TGTGCCAGCAGCTTCGGGGAAGGCAATCAGCCCCAGCATTTT.